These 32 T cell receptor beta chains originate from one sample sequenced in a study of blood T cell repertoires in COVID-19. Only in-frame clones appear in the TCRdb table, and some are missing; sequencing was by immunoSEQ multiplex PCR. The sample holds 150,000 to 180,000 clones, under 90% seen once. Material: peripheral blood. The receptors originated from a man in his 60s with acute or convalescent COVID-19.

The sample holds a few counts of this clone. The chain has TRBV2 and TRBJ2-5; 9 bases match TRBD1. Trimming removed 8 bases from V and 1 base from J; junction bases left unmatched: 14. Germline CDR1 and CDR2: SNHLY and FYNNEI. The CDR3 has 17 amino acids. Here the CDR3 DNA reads TGTGCCAGCGGATGGACAGGGGATGGCCCACTCCAAGAGACCCAGTACTTC. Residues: CASGWTGDGPLQETQYF.

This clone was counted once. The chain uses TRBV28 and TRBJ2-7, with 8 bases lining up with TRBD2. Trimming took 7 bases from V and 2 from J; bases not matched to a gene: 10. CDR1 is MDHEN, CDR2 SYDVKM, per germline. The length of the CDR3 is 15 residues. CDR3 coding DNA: TGTGCCAGCACCCCCGGGTCGGGGGGGCCCTACGAGCAGTACTTC. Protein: CASTPGSGGPYEQYF.

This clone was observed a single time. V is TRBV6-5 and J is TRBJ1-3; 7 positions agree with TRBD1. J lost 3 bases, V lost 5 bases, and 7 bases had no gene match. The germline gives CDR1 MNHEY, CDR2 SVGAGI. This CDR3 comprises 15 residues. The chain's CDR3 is CASSTQTGSGNTIYF. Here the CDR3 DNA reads TGTGCCAGCAGTACCCAGACAGGGAGTGGAAACACCATATATTTT.

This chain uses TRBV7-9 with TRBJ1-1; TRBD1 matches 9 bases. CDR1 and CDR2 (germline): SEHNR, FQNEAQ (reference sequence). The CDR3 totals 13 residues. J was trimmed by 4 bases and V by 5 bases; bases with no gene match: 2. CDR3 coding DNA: TGTGCCAGCAGCGACAGGGGGGGCACTGAAGCTTTCTTT. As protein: CASSDRGGTEAFF.

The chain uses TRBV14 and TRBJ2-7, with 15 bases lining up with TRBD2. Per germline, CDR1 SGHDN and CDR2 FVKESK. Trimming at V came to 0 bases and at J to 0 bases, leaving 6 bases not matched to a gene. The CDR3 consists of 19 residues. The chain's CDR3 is CASSQDYGLAGGSSYEQYF. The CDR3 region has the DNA TGTGCCAGCAGCCAAGATTACGGACTAGCGGGAGGGAGCTCCTACGAGCAGTACTTC.

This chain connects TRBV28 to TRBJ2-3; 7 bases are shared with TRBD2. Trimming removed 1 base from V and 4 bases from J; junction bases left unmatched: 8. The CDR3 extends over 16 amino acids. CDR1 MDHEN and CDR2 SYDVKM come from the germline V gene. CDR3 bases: TGTGCCAGCAGTTTATTCGGCGGGAGTTCGGCAGATACGCAGTATTTT. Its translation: CASSLFGGSSADTQYF.

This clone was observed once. The CDR3 DNA reads TGCGCCAGCAGCTTTCGGACACCGGGAAACACCATATATTTT. Protein: CASSFRTPGNTIYF. V usage is TRBV5-1 and J usage is TRBJ1-3; weak D call: TRBD1 (5 bases). V lost 2 bases and J lost 4, with 10 bases in between. Germline V gene lookup returns CDR1 SGHRS and CDR2 YFSETQ. This CDR3 has 14 residues.

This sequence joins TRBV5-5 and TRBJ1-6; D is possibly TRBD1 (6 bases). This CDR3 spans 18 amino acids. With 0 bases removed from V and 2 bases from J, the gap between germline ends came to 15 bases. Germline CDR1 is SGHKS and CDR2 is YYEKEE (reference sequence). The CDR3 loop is CASSLDFGTRTYNSPLHF. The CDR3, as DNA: TGTGCCAGCAGCTTGGATTTCGGGACAAGGACCTATAATTCACCCCTCCACTTT.

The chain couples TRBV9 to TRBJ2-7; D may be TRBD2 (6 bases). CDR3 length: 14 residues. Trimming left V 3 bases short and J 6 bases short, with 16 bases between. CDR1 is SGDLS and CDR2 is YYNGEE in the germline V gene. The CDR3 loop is CASSAGSGGVEQYF. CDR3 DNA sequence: TGTGCCAGCAGCGCCGGGAGCGGAGGAGTCGAGCAGTACTTC.

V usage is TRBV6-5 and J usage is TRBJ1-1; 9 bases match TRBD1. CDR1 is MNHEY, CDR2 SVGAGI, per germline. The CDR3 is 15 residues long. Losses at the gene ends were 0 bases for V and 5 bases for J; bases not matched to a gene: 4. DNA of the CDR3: TGTGCCAGCAGTTACTCGGGACAGGGACGAACTGAAGCTTTCTTT. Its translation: CASSYSGQGRTEAFF.

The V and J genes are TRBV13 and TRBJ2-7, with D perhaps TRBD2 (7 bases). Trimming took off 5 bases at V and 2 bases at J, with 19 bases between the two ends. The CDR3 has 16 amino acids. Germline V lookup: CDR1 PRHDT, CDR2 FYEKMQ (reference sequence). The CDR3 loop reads CASSLRLTGGPYEQYF. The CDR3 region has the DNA TGTGCCAGCAGCCTCCGACTGACGGGGGGCCCCTACGAGCAGTACTTC.

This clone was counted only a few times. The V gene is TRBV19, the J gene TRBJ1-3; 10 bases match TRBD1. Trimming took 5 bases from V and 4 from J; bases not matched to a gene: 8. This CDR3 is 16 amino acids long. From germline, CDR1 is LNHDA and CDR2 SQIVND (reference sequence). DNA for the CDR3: TGTGCCAGTAGTGACCTACCGGGACAGGGGGGAAACACCATATATTTT. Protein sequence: CASSDLPGQGGNTIYF.

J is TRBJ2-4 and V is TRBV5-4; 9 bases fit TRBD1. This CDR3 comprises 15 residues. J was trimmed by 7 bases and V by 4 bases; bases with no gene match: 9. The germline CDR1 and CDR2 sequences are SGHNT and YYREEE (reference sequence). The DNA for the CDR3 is TGTGCCAGCAGCGCCCGGGACAGGGCGCGGAACATTCAGTACTTC. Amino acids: CASSARDRARNIQYF.

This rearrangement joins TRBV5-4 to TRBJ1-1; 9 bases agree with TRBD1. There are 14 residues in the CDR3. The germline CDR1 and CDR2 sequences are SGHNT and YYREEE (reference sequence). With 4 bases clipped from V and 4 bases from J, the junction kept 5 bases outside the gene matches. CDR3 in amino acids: CASSRGQGSTEAFF. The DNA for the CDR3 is TGTGCCAGCAGCCGAGGACAGGGGTCCACTGAAGCTTTCTTT.

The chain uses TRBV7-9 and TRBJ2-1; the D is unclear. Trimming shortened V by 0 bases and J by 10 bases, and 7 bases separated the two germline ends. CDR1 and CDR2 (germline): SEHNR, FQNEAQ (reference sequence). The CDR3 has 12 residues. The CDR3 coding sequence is TGTGCCAGCAGCTTAGCTCTAATCGAGCAGTTCTTC. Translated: CASSLALIEQFF.

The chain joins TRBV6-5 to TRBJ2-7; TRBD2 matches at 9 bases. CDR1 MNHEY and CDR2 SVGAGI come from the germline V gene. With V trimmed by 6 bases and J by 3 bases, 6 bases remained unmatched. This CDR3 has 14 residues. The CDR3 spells CASRRLAGVYEQYF. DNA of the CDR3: TGTGCCAGCAGGAGATTAGCGGGAGTCTACGAGCAGTACTTC.

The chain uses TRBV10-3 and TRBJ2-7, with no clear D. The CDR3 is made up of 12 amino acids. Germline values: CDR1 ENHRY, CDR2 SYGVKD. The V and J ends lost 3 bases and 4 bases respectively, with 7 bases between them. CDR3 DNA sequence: TGTGCCATCAGTGAAAATTCTTACGAGCAGTACTTC. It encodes CAISENSYEQYF.

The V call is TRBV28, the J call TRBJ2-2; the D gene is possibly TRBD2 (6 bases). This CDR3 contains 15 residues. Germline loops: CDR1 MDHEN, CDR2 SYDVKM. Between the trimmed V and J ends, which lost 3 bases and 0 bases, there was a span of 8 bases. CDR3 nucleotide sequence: TGTGCCAGCAGTTTGGCGGGATCGAACACCGGGGAGCTGTTTTTT. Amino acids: CASSLAGSNTGELFF.

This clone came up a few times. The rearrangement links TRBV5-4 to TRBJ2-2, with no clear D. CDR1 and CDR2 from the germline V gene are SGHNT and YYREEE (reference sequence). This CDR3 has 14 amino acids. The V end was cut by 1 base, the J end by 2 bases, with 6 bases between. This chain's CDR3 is CASSLTENTGELFF. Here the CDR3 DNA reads TGTGCCAGCAGCTTGACAGAAAACACCGGGGAGCTGTTTTTT.

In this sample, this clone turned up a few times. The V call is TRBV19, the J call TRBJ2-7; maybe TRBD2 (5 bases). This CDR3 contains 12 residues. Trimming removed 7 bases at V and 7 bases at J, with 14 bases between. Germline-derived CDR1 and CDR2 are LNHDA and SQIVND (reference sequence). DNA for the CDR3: TGTGCCAGTACCCTACCACTAGGGGAGCAGTACTTC. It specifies CASTLPLGEQYF.

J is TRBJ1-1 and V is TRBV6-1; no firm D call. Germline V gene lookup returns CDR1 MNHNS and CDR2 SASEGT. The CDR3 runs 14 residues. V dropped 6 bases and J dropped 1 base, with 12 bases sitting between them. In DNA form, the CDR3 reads TGTGCCAGCAGCCTGAAACGGGGGAACACTGAAGCTTTCTTT. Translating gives CASSLKRGNTEAFF.

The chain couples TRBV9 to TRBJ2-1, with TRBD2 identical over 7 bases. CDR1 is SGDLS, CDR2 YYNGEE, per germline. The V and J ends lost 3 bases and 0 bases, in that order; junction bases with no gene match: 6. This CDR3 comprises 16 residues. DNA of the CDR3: TGTGCCAGCAGCGCCCGGGACTACAGCTCCTACAATGAGCAGTTCTTC. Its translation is CASSARDYSSYNEQFF.

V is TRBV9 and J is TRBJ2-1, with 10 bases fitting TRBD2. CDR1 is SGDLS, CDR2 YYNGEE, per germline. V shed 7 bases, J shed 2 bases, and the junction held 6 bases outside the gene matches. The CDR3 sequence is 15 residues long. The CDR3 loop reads CASSTAGGPYNEQFF. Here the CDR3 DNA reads TGTGCCAGCTCGACAGCGGGGGGGCCCTACAATGAGCAGTTCTTC.

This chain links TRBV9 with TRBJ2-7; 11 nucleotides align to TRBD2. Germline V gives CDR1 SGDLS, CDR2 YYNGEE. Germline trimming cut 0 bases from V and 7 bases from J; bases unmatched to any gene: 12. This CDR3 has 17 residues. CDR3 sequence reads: CASSVGTLLAGASEQYF. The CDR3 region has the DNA TGTGCCAGCAGCGTAGGGACCTTACTAGCGGGAGCTAGTGAGCAGTACTTC.

In nucleotides, the CDR3 is TGTGCCAGCTCAGAAAGGACAGCTAATTCACCCCTCCACTTT. Translating it yields CASSERTANSPLHF. J is TRBJ1-6 and V is TRBV18; D may be TRBD1 (6 bases). This CDR3 is built from 14 residues. Trimming pared 5 bases from V and 6 bases from J, leaving 11 bases between. The V gene's germline CDR1 is KGHSH and CDR2 LQKENI. Using reference TRBV18 and TRBJ1-6 for the parts outside the CDR3, the full variable domain is NAGVMQNPRHLVRRRGQEARLRCSPMKGHSHVYWYRQLPEEGLKFMVYLQKENIIDESGMPKERFSAEFPKEGPSILRIQQVVRGDSAAYFCASSERTANSPLHFGNGTRLTVT.

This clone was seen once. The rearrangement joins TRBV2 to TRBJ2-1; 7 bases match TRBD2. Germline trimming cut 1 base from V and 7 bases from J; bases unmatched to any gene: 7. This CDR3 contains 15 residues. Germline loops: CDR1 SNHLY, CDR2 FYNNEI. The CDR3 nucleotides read TGTGCCAGCAGTGAAGGGATCCTGGGAGGGAATGAGCAGTTCTTC. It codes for CASSEGILGGNEQFF.

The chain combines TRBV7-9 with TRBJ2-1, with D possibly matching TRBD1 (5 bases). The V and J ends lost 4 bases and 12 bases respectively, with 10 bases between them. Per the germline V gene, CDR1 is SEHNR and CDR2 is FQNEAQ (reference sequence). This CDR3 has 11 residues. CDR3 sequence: CASSSRVVQFF. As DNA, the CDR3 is TGTGCCAGCAGCTCCAGGGTAGTGCAGTTCTTC.

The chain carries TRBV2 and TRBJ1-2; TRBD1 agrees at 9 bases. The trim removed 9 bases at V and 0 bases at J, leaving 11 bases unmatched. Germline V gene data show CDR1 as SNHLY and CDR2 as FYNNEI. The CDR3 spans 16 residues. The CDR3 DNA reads TGTGCCAGAACTGAGACAGGGGGATCTACTAACTATGGCTACACCTTC. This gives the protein CARTETGGSTNYGYTF.

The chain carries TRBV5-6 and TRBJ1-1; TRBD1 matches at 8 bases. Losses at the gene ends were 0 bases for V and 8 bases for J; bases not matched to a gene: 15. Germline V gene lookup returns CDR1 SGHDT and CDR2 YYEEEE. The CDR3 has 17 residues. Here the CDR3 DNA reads TGTGCCAGCAGCTTGGTAGCGTTCCAGGGGGCCACATCCGAAGCTTTCTTT. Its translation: CASSLVAFQGATSEAFF.

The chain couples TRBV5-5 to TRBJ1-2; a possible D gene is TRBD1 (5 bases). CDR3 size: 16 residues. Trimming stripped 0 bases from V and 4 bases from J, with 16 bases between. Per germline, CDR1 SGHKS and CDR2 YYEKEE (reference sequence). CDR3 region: CASSLAISGGLYGYTF. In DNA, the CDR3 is TGTGCCAGCAGCTTGGCAATCTCGGGGGGACTCTATGGCTACACCTTC.

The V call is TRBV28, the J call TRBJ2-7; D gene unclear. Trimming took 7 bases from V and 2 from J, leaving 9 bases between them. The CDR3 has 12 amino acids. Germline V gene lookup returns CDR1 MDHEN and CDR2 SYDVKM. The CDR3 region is CASNSNTYEQYF. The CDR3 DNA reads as TGTGCCAGCAACAGCAACACCTACGAGCAGTACTTC.

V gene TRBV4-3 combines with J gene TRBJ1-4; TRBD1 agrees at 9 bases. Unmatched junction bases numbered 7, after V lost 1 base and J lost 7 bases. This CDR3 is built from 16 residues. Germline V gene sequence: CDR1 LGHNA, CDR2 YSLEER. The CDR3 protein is CASSQGSGTGPEKLFF. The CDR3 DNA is TGCGCCAGCAGCCAAGGTTCCGGGACAGGGCCTGAAAAACTGTTTTTT.